This T cell receptor (beta chain) was obtained from a study of OX40 agonist ivuxolimab in advanced cancers. Across the whole study: Partial responses were achieved by three patients, of whom one had hepatocellular carcinoma and two had cutaneous melanoma. General study points: The mean number of expanded clones was higher in CD8+ T cells than in CD4+. At 0.1 to 3.0 mg/kg and by week 6, CD4+ and CD8+ T cells in the blood had expanded clonally. Partial responders at 0.1-3.0 mg/kg showed near-lowest clonal expansion.

Comments on this clone: What it binds is unknown.

Produced via immunoSEQ multiplex PCR; TCRdb's table is partial and in-frame only. The table has 41,000 or so clones, around 85% seen once. Germline CDR1 SGHTA, CDR2 FQGTGA. The length of the CDR3 is 14 residues. The ends were cut back, 2 bases at V and 2 bases at J, with 4 bases in the middle. The chain recombines TRBV7-3 with TRBJ2-6; no reliable D call. The sample here was CD4+ or CD8+ T cells sorted from blood, taken in a trial of the OX40 agonist ivuxolimab. This receptor was taken from an adult with an advanced solid tumor such as melanoma, head and neck, liver or kidney cancer. The CDR3 spells CASSLGPGANVLTF. In DNA form, the CDR3 reads TGTGCCAGCAGCTTAGGGCCTGGGGCCAACGTCCTGACTTTC.